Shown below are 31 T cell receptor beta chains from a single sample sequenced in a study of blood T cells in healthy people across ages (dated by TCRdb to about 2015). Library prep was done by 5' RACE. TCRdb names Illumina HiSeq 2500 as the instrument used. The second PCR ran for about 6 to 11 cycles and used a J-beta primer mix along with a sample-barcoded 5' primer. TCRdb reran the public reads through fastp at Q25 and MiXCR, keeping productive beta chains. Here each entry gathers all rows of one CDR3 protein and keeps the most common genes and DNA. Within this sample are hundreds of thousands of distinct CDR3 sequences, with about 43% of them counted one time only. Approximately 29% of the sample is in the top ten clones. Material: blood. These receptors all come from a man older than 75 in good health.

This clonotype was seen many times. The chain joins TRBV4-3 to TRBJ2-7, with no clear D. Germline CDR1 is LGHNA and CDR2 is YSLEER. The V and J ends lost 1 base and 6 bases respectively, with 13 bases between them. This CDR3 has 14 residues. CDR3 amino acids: CASSQGAGRGEQYF. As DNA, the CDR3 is TGCGCCAGCAGCCAAGGGGCAGGTAGAGGCGAGCAGTACTTC.

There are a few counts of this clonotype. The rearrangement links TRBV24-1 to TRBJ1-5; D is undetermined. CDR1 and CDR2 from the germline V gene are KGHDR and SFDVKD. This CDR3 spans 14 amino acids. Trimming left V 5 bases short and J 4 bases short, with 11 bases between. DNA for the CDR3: TGTGCCACCAGTGCAAACGAAGGAAATCAGCCCCAGCATTTT. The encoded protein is CATSANEGNQPQHF.

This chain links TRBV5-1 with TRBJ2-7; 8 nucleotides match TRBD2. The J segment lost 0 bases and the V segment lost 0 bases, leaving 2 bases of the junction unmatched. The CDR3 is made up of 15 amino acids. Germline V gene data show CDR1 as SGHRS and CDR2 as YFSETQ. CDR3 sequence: CASSLEAGASYEQYF. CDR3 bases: TGCGCCAGCAGCTTGGAAGCGGGAGCCTCCTACGAGCAGTACTTC.

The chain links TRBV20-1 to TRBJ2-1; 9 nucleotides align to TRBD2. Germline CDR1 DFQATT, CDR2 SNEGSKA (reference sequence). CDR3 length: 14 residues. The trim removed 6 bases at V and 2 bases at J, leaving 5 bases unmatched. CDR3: CSAVKRGAYNEQFF. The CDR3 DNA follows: TGCAGTGCAGTGAAGCGGGGGGCCTACAATGAGCAGTTCTTC.

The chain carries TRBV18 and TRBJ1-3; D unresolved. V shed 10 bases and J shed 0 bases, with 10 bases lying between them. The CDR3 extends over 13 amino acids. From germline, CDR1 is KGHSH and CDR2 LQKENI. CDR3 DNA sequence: TGTGCCACCTCGAACCGCTCTGGAAACACCATATATTTT. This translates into CATSNRSGNTIYF.

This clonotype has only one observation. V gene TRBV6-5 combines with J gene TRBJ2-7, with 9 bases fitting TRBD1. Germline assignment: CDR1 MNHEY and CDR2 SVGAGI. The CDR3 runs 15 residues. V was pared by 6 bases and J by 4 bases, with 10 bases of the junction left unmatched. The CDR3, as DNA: TGTGCCAGCAGAAGAACCGGGACAGGGATATACGAGCAGTACTTC. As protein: CASRRTGTGIYEQYF.

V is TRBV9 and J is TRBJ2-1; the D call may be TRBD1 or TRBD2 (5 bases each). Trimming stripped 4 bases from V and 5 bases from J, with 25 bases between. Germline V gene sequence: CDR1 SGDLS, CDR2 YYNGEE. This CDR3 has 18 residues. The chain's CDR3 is CASSSRGQSQGPHNEQFF. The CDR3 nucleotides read TGTGCCAGCAGCTCCCGGGGCCAGAGTCAGGGACCGCACAATGAGCAGTTCTTC.

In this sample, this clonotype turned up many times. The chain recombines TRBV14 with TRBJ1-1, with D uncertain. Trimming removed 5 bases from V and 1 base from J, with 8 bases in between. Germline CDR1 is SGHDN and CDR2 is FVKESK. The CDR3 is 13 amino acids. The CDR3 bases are TGTGCCAGCAGCGTCGCCCGGAACACTGAAGCTTTCTTT. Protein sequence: CASSVARNTEAFF.

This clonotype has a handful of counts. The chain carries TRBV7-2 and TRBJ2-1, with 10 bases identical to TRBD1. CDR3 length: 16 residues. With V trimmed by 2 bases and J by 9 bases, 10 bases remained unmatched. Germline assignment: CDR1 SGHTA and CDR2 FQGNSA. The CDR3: CASSLLGTGVEGEQFF. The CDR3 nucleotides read TGTGCCAGCAGCTTATTAGGGACAGGGGTTGAGGGTGAGCAGTTCTTC.

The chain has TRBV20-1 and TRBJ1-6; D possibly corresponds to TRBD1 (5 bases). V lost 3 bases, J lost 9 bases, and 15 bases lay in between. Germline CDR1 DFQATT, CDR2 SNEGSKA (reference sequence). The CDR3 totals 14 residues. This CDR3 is CSARGQGLGSPLHF. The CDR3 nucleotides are TGCAGTGCTAGGGGGCAGGGCCTCGGTTCACCCCTCCACTTT.

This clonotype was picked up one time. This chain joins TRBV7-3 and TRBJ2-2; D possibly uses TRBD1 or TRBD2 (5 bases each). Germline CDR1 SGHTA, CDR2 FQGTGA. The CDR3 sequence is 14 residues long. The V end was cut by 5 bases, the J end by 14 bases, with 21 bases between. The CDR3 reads CASSLENWGSGLFF. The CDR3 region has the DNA TGTGCCAGCAGCCTAGAAAATTGGGGGAGCGGTCTGTTTTTT. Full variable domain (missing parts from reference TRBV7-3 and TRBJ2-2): GAGVSQTPSNKVTEKGKYVELRCDPISGHTALYWYRQSLGQGPEFLIYFQGTGAADDSGLPNDRFFAVRPEGSVSTLKIQRTERGDSAVYLCASSLENWGSGLFFGEGSRLTVL.

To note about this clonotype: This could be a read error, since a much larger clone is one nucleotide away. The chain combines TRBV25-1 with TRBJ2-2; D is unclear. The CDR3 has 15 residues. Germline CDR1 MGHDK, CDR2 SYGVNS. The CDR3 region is CACSVGYANTGELFF. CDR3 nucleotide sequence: TGTGCCTGCAGTGTTGGATACGCGAACACCGGGGAGCTGTTTTTT.

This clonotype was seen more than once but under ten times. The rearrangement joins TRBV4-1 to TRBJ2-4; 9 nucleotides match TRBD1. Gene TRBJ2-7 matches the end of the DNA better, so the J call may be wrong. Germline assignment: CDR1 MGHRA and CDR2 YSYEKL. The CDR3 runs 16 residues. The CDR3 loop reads CASSLLAGTGPYEQYF. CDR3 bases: TGCGCCAGCAGCCTCCTGGCTGGGACAGGGCCTTACGAGCAGTACTTC.

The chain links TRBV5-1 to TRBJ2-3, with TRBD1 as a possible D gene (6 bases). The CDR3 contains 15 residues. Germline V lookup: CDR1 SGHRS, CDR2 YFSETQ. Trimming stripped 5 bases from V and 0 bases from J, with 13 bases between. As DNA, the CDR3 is TGCGCCAGCAGAAGGGCAGGGGAGAGCACAGATACGCAGTATTTT. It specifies CASRRAGESTDTQYF. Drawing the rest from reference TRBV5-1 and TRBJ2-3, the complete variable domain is KAGVTQTPRYLIKTRGQQVTLSCSPISGHRSVSWYQQTPGQGLQFLFEYFSETQRNKGNFPGRFSGRQFSNSRSEMNVSTLELGDSALYLCASRRAGESTDTQYFGPGTRLTVL.

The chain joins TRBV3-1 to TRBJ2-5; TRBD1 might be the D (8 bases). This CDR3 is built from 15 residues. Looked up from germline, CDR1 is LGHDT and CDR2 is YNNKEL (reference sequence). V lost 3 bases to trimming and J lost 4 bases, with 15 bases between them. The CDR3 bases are TGTGCCAGCAGCCACCATAACAGGGGGGGAGAGACCCAGTACTTC. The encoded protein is CASSHHNRGGETQYF.

The CDR3 region is CSVEEHIRDSGRPVEQYF. For the CDR3, the DNA is TGCAGCGTTGAAGAACATATTCGGGATAGCGGGAGACCGGTTGAGCAGTACTTC. J is TRBJ2-7 and V is TRBV29-1, with TRBD2 matching 9 bases. Germline V gene data show CDR1 as SQVTM and CDR2 as ANQGSEA. The CDR3 loop spans 18 amino acids. J lost 7 bases, V lost 0 bases, and 19 bases had no gene match.

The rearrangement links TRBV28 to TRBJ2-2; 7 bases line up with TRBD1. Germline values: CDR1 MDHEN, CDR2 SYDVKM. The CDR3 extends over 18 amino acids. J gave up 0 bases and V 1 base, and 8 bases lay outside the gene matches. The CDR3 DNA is TGTGCCAGCAGTTTATTACTACGGACAGGAGCGAACACCGGGGAGCTGTTTTTT. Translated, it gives CASSLLLRTGANTGELFF.

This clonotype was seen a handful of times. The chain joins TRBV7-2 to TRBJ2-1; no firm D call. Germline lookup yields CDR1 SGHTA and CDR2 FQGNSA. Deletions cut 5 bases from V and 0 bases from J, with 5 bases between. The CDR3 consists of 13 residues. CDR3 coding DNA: TGTGCCAGCAGCCGGAACTCCTACAATGAGCAGTTCTTC. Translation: CASSRNSYNEQFF.

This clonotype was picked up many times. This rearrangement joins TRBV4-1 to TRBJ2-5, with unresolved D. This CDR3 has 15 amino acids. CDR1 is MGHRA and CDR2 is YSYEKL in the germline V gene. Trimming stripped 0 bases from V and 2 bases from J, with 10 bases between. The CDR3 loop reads CASSQDPQRQETQYF. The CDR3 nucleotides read TGCGCCAGCAGCCAAGATCCGCAGCGACAAGAGACCCAGTACTTC.

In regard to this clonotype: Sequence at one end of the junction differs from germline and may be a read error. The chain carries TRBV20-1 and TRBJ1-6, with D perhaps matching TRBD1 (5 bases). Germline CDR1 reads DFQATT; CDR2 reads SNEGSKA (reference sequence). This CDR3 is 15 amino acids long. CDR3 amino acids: CSARDPGGGDSPLHF. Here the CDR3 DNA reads TGCAGTGCTAGAGATCCTGGTGGGGGTGATTCACCCCTCCATTTT.

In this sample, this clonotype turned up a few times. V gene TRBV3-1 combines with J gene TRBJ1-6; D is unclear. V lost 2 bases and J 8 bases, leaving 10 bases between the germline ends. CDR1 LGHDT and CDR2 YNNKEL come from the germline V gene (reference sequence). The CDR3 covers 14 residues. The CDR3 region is CASSQSSGDSPLHF. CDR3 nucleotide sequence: TGTGCCAGCAGCCAATCCTCAGGAGATTCACCCCTCCACTTT.

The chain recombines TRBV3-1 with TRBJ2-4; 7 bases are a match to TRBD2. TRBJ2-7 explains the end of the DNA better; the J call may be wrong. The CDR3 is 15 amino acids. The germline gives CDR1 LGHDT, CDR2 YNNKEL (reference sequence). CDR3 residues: CASSQGIRGEYEQYF. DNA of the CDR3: TGTGCCAGCAGCCAAGGGATCCGGGGGGAGTACGAGCAGTACTTC.

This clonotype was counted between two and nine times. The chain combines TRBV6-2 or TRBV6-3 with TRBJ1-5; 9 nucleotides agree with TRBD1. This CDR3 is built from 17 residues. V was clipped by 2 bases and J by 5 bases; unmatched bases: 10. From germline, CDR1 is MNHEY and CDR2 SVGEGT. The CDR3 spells CASSYDGTGLYDQPQHF. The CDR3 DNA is TGTGCCAGCAGTTACGACGGGACAGGGCTGTACGATCAGCCCCAGCATTTT.

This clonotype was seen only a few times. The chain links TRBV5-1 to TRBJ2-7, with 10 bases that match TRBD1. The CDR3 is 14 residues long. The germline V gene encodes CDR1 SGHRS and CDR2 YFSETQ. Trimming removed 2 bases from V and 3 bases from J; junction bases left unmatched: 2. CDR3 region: CASSLWTGGYEQYF. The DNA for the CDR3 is TGCGCCAGCAGCTTATGGACAGGGGGCTACGAGCAGTACTTC.

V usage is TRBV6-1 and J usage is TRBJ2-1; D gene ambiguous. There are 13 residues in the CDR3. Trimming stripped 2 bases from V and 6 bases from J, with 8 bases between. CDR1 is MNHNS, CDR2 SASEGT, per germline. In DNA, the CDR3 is TGTGCCAGCAGTGAATCCTCTCTCAATGAGCAGTTCTTC. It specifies CASSESSLNEQFF.

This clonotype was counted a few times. The DNA for the CDR3 is TGTGCCAGCAGCTTAGACGGGACGAGGGGTGAAAAACTGTTTTTT. Translated, it gives CASSLDGTRGEKLFF. This sequence joins TRBV7-2 and TRBJ1-4; D is possibly TRBD1 (5 bases). Trimming pared 1 base from V and 7 bases from J, leaving 13 bases between. CDR3 length equals 15 residues. CDR1 is SGHTA, CDR2 FQGNSA, per germline.

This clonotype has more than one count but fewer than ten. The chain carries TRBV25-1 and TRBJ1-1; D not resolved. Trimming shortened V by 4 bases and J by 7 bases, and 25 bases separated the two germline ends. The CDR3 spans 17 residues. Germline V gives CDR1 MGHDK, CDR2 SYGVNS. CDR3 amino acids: CASSATGFPPARGEAFF. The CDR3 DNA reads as TGTGCCAGCAGTGCCACCGGCTTCCCGCCCGCCCGGGGTGAAGCTTTCTTT. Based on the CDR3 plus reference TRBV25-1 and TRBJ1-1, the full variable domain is EADIYQTPRYLVIGTGKKITLECSQTMGHDKMYWYQQDPGMELHLIHYSYGVNSTEKGDLSSESTVSRIRTEHFPLTLESARPSHTSQYLCASSATGFPPARGEAFFGQGTRLTVV.

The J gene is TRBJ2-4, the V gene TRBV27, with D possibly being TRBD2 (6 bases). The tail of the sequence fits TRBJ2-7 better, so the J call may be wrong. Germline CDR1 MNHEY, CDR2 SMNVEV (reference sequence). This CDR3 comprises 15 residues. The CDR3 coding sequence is TGTGCCAGCAGTTTAAGGGCTAGCGACCCTTACGAGCAGTACTTC. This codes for CASSLRASDPYEQYF.

The CDR3 coding sequence is TGTGCCAGCAGTCTAGGGACCTTTATCTCCAAAGCCAAAAACATTCAGTACTTC. Its translation: CASSLGTFISKAKNIQYF. V and J are TRBV28 and TRBJ2-4; D tentatively fits TRBD1 or TRBD2 (5 bases each). CDR1 and CDR2 (germline): MDHEN, SYDVKM. The CDR3 runs 18 residues. The V and J ends lost 5 bases and 0 bases respectively, with 20 bases between them. Drawing the rest from reference TRBV28 and TRBJ2-4, the complete variable domain is DVKVTQSSRYLVKRTGEKVFLECVQDMDHENMFWYRQDPGLGLRLIYFSYDVKMKEKGDIPEGYSVSREKKERFSLILESASTNQTSMYLCASSLGTFISKAKNIQYFGAGTRLSVL.

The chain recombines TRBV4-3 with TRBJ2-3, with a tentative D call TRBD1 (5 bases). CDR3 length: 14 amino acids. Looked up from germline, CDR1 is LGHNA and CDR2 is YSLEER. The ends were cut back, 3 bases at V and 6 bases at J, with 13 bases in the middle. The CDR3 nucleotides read TGCGCCAGCAGCCAGGCCAGGGATTTGGATACGCAGTATTTT. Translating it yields CASSQARDLDTQYF.

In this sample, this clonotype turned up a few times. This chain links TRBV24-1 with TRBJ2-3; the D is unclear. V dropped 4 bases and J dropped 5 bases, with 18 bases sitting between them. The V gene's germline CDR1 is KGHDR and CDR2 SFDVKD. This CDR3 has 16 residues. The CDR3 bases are TGTGCCACCAGTGACCAAAACACAATCGGGCAAGATACGCAGTATTTT. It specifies CATSDQNTIGQDTQYF.